Below are 26 T cell receptor beta chains sequenced from a single sample in a study of identical twins. A single record per CDR3 protein comes from TCRdb applying MiXCR to the 5' RACE reads. The repertoire holds hundreds of thousands of distinct CDR3 sequences, with approximately 13% as singletons. The sample also formed part of further work on yellow fever vaccine responses in identical twins.

The specimen sequenced was PBMCs. These receptors were collected from a woman under 30 in good health.

There are many counts of this clonotype. The rearrangement uses TRBV4-1 and TRBJ2-1; no clear D gene. Germline V gives CDR1 MGHRA, CDR2 YSYEKL. V lost 1 base, J lost 3 bases, and 7 bases lay in between. The CDR3 is 14 residues long. CDR3 DNA sequence: TGCGCCAGCAGCCAAGTGGATAGCTACAATGAGCAGTTCTTC. Protein product: CASSQVDSYNEQFF.

In its sample, this clonotype was seen many times. This chain connects TRBV7-9 to TRBJ2-2, with 10 bases identical to TRBD2. The germline V gene encodes CDR1 SEHNR and CDR2 FQNEAQ (reference sequence). The CDR3 length is 16 residues. Trimming took 5 bases from V and 0 from J; bases not matched to a gene: 3. The CDR3 bases are TGTGCCAGCAGCAGACTAGCGGGCGCGAACACCGGGGAGCTGTTTTTT. Translating it yields CASSRLAGANTGELFF.

The rearrangement links TRBV18 to TRBJ2-7, with D maybe TRBD1 (5 bases). CDR1 is KGHSH and CDR2 is LQKENI in the germline V gene. The CDR3 has 13 amino acids. With 3 bases removed from V and 6 bases from J, the gap between germline ends came to 12 bases. Here the CDR3 DNA reads TGTGCCAGCTCACCCGCAGGACACAGCGAGCAGTACGTC. Translating it yields CASSPAGHSEQYV.

This clonotype was found many times. The J gene is TRBJ1-1, the V gene TRBV6-5, with D possibly TRBD1 on 5 matching bases. The germline V gene has CDR1 MNHEY and CDR2 SVGAGI. The CDR3 runs to 15 residues. The V end was cut by 2 bases, the J end by 5 bases, with 15 bases between. The CDR3 sequence: CASSYPVGGVTEAFF. The CDR3 DNA reads TGTGCCAGCAGTTACCCTGTGGGGGGGGTGACTGAAGCTTTCTTT.

J is TRBJ2-5 and V is TRBV20-1; D is unclear. CDR1 is DFQATT, CDR2 SNEGSKA, per germline (reference sequence). V lost 7 bases and J lost 2, with 11 bases in between. This CDR3 has 12 amino acids. CDR3 residues: CSVDHSQETQYF. The CDR3 DNA reads TGCAGTGTGGATCACAGTCAAGAGACCCAGTACTTC.

This clonotype was counted ten times or more. The rearrangement joins TRBV6-5 to TRBJ1-4, with D uncertain. This CDR3 region has 14 residues. Trimming removed 4 bases at V and 2 bases at J, with 8 bases between. Germline V gene data show CDR1 as MNHEY and CDR2 as SVGAGI. The CDR3 DNA follows: TGTGCCAGCAGTTGGGCCGGGACTAATGAAAAACTGTTTTTT. Amino acids: CASSWAGTNEKLFF.

Points on this clonotype: A junction end diverges from the germline sequence, so it may reflect a read error. This chain uses TRBV12-3 or TRBV12-4 with TRBJ2-4; 11 bases map to TRBD2. This CDR3 comprises 16 residues. DNA for the CDR3: TGTGCCAGCAGTTTAGTGGGACTAGCGGCCAAAAACATTCAGCACTTC. Encoded protein: CASSLVGLAAKNIQHF.

There are a few counts of this clonotype. The J gene is TRBJ2-3, the V gene TRBV9; 7 bases fit TRBD2. The trim removed 0 bases at V and 6 bases at J, leaving 7 bases unmatched. Germline values: CDR1 SGDLS, CDR2 YYNGEE. The CDR3 sequence is 15 residues long. DNA of the CDR3: TGTGCCAGCAGCGTAGGCGCGGGAGAGGTTGATACGCAGTATTTT. Translating it yields CASSVGAGEVDTQYF.

This clonotype has at least ten counts. The rearrangement joins TRBV10-2 to TRBJ2-5; 11 bases are shared with TRBD2. The V segment lost 7 bases and the J segment 4 bases; nucleotides outside the gene matches: 5. This CDR3 has 14 amino acids. Germline assignment: CDR1 WSHSY and CDR2 SAAADI. CDR3 bases: TGCGCCAGCAAACTAGCGGGAGTCGCAGAGACCCAGTACTTC. Its translation is CASKLAGVAETQYF.

This chain uses TRBV12-3 or TRBV12-4 with TRBJ2-3, with 7 bases lining up with TRBD2. V gave up 5 bases and J gave up 4 bases; unmatched junction bases: 6. The CDR3 has 14 amino acids. In DNA form, the CDR3 reads TGTGCCAGCAGTCTCCAGCGGGACCCAGATACGCAGTATTTT. It is translated as CASSLQRDPDTQYF.

Only a few counts were recorded for this clonotype. The chain couples TRBV29-1 to TRBJ2-5, with 7 positions matching TRBD2. Per the germline V gene, CDR1 is SQVTM and CDR2 is ANQGSEA. The CDR3 is 13 residues long. V lost 3 bases, J lost 2 bases, and 3 bases stayed unmatched. CDR3 in DNA: TGCAGCGTTGACCGGGGAGGGCAAGAGACCCAGTACTTC. Encoded protein: CSVDRGGQETQYF.

The V gene is TRBV24-1, the J gene TRBJ2-7; maybe TRBD2 (7 bases). With 9 bases removed from V and 1 base from J, the gap between germline ends came to 18 bases. This CDR3 is built from 15 residues. Germline-derived CDR1 and CDR2 are KGHDR and SFDVKD. The CDR3, as DNA: TGTGCCACCTCCGTGGGGGGGGGCGGTTCCTACGAGCAGTACTTC. It encodes CATSVGGGGSYEQYF.

This chain joins TRBV10-1 and TRBJ2-3; D ambiguous. CDR3 size: 15 residues. Germline V gene data show CDR1 as WNHNN and CDR2 as SYGVQD (reference sequence). Trimming removed 0 bases at V and 10 bases at J, with 17 bases between. The CDR3 DNA reads TGCGCCAGCAGTGAGTCGAGTGTAAATTCGGTTTCGCAGTATTTT. Its protein product is CASSESSVNSVSQYF.

This clonotype has a handful of counts. V and J are TRBV12-3 or TRBV12-4 and TRBJ2-1, with a weak D call TRBD1 (6 bases). This CDR3 has 14 residues. V was clipped by 8 bases and J by 3 bases, with 14 bases between them. This chain's CDR3 is CASHRQEVYNEQFF. The CDR3 region has the DNA TGTGCCAGCCACCGACAGGAGGTCTACAATGAGCAGTTCTTC.

This chain connects TRBV28 to TRBJ2-1; 8 positions match TRBD1. Trimming removed 8 bases from V and 3 bases from J; junction bases left unmatched: 3. The CDR3 runs to 13 residues. The germline V gene encodes CDR1 MDHEN and CDR2 SYDVKM. For the CDR3, the DNA is TGTGCCAGCGCGACAGGGGACTACAATGAGCAGTTCTTC. Translating gives CASATGDYNEQFF.

The chain recombines TRBV2 with TRBJ2-7; TRBD2 agrees at 10 bases. The CDR3 runs 14 residues. Germline-derived CDR1 and CDR2 are SNHLY and FYNNEI. Trimming at V came to 2 bases and at J to 4 bases, leaving 2 bases not matched to a gene. This CDR3 reads CASSESSGRYEQYF. The CDR3, as DNA: TGTGCCAGCAGTGAAAGTAGCGGGAGGTACGAGCAGTACTTC.

This clonotype was seen a handful of times. The V gene is TRBV3-1, the J gene TRBJ2-2; D gene uncertain. The CDR3 length is 12 residues. Germline CDR1 and CDR2: LGHDT and YNNKEL (reference sequence). V lost 9 bases and J 3 bases, leaving 8 bases between the germline ends. The CDR3 reads CASQLHTGELFF. DNA for the CDR3: TGTGCCAGTCAACTACACACCGGGGAGCTGTTTTTT.

This chain joins TRBV12-3 or TRBV12-4 and TRBJ2-7; D might be TRBD1 (6 bases). The CDR3 runs 14 residues. The germline V and J ends were trimmed by 6 bases and 7 bases, with 19 bases remaining between them. The CDR3 spells CASRNTGINREQYF. The CDR3 nucleotides read TGTGCCAGCAGAAACACAGGGATAAATCGGGAGCAGTACTTC.

The V gene is TRBV24-1, the J gene TRBJ1-2, with D uncertain. The V end was cut by 8 bases, the J end by 8 bases, with 17 bases between. The germline CDR1 and CDR2 sequences are KGHDR and SFDVKD. The CDR3 runs 13 residues. CDR3 sequence (DNA): TGTGCCACCACCGCAGACCCCCGGCGGGGCTACACCTTC. Protein: CATTADPRRGYTF.

This clonotype was recorded a few times. The chain carries TRBV9 and TRBJ2-5, with D unclear. V dropped 2 bases and J dropped 4 bases, with 12 bases sitting between them. The CDR3 has 14 residues. The germline V gene has CDR1 SGDLS and CDR2 YYNGEE. In nucleotides, the CDR3 is TGTGCCAGCAGCGTTGACACCCTCGCAGAGACCCAGTACTTC. This gives the protein CASSVDTLAETQYF. Looking up the rest from reference TRBV9 and TRBJ2-5 gives the full variable domain: DSGVTQTPKHLITATGQRVTLRCSPRSGDLSVYWYQQSLDQGLQFLIQYYNGEERAKGNILERFSAQQFPDLHSELNLSSLELGDSALYFCASSVDTLAETQYFGPGTRLLVL.

This clonotype turned up a few times. This chain connects TRBV20-1 to TRBJ2-3; 8 bases fit TRBD1. This CDR3 has 15 residues. V was pared by 3 bases and J by 5 bases, with 10 bases of the junction left unmatched. Germline CDR1 is DFQATT and CDR2 is SNEGSKA (reference sequence). The CDR3 DNA is TGCAGTGCTAGGTGGGCAGGGGGCCATGAAGATACGCAGTATTTT. It specifies CSARWAGGHEDTQYF.

The sample holds many counts of this clonotype. This chain links TRBV10-3 with TRBJ2-3; 10 nucleotides align to TRBD2. In germline, CDR1 is ENHRY, CDR2 SYGVKD. The CDR3 consists of 18 residues. V lost 3 bases to trimming and J lost 2 bases; unmatched junction nucleotides: 11. CDR3 in amino acids: CAISDVPSAGGLTDTQYF. The CDR3 region has the DNA TGTGCCATCAGTGATGTCCCTTCAGCGGGAGGGCTCACAGATACGCAGTATTTT.

This clonotype was observed a handful of times. The chain has TRBV27 and TRBJ2-2; maybe TRBD2 (6 bases). V gave up 3 bases and J gave up 0 bases, with 14 bases separating them. Germline CDR1 is MNHEY and CDR2 is SMNVEV (reference sequence). This CDR3 is 17 amino acids long. The CDR3 region is CASSLRRTGANTGELFF. CDR3 nucleotides: TGTGCCAGCAGTTTGCGACGGACGGGGGCGAACACCGGGGAGCTGTTTTTT.

In its sample, this clonotype was seen a few times. The chain combines TRBV4-1 with TRBJ1-2, with 9 bases fitting TRBD1. CDR3 length equals 17 residues. Germline V CDR1 and CDR2: MGHRA, YSYEKL. V shed 3 bases and J 4 bases; nucleotides not matched to a gene: 12. CDR3 nucleotide sequence: TGCGCCAGCAGCCACGGCTCCCCACTGACAGGGGGCTATGGCTACACCTTC. It specifies CASSHGSPLTGGYGYTF.

Written as DNA, the CDR3 is TGTGCCAGCAGCCAAGAGGGACAGCTTTCCTACAATGAGCAGTTCTTC. Translated, it gives CASSQEGQLSYNEQFF. This sequence joins TRBV14 and TRBJ2-1, with 7 bases identical to TRBD1. The trim removed 0 bases at V and 1 base at J, leaving 3 bases unmatched. CDR3 length equals 16 residues. Germline CDR1 and CDR2: SGHDN and FVKESK.

This chain's CDR3 is CASSHPGTGGDEQYF. The CDR3 nucleotides read TGTGCCAGCTCACACCCCGGGACAGGGGGCGACGAGCAGTACTTC. V usage is TRBV18 and J usage is TRBJ2-7, with 12 bases that match TRBD1. This CDR3 spans 15 amino acids. The germline V gene has CDR1 KGHSH and CDR2 LQKENI. The V segment lost 4 bases and the J segment 5 bases; nucleotides outside the gene matches: 6.